This note documents a single T cell receptor (beta chain) sequence. What it binds is not known. Survey-depth immunoSEQ sequencing covered TCR beta CDR3 regions. Libraries were prepared by immunoSEQ multiplex PCR; TCRdb keeps only in-frame clonotypes and omits some of them. The table records 6,000 or so clones, less than 70% of them present only once. The sample comes from a study of CD8 T cell repertoires and HIV-1 epitope variants. Study context: Separate wells received one of Twenty-five Gag or Nef variant peptides. Control wells had CMV/EBV/flu peptides, negative Ebola AY9, or no peptide. Autologous T cell-negative cells served as antigen-presenting cells in equal numbers.

Germline loops: CDR1 SQVTM, CDR2 ANQGSEA. The CDR3 loop spans 15 amino acids. V was pared by 6 bases and J by 8 bases, with 15 bases of the junction left unmatched. The source of this sequence is a male donor with HIV. The sample was cultured CD8+ T cells derived from PBMCs. The chain carries TRBV29-1 and TRBJ2-4; 8 bases are a match to TRBD1. This CDR3 reads CSVEESDRGTHIQYF. CDR3 DNA: TGCAGCGTCGAGGAAAGTGACAGGGGTACGCACATTCAGTACTTC.